The clone carrying this T cell receptor beta chain was recorded a few times. Antigen: not known. The sample belongs to a study of identical twins. A single record per CDR3 protein comes from TCRdb applying MiXCR to the 5' RACE reads. The table shows more than 400,000 distinct CDR3 sequences, with roughly 15% occurring only once. General study points: Zero-insertion findings could be partly confounded by invariant cells (MAIT and iNKT cells). Beta clonotypes that were abundant in cord blood contained fewer insertions, a pattern absent from memory repertoires.

V lost 0 bases and J lost 0, with 7 bases in between. Looked up from germline, CDR1 is SGHDT and CDR2 is YYEEEE. The CDR3 length is 15 residues. The data also belong to a second study, concerning yellow fever vaccine responses in identical twins.

The clonotype comes from a woman aged 18-29 years in good health. This rearrangement joins TRBV5-6 to TRBJ2-4; D gene unclear. Sequencing was performed on CD4+ T cells sorted from blood. CDR3 sequence reads: CASSLGWLAKNIQYF. The DNA of the CDR3 is TGTGCCAGCAGCTTGGGGTGGCTAGCCAAAAACATTCAGTACTTC.